This TCR beta chain was sequenced in a study of shared clonotypes between healthy human individuals. Study-wide points: At large depth, rarefaction still showed sorted-subset sequencing to be incomplete. Compared with clonotypes that all four donors shared, non-shared clonotypes had lower generation probabilities. Across subsets, estimated richness was generally greater for naive than for memory populations.

The repertoire was sequenced with immunoSEQ multiplex PCR; TCRdb's copy has only in-frame clones and lacks some. The table has about 1.4 million clones, around 97% seen once. On this clone itself: The antigen is undetermined.

Healthy adults negative for HIV, lacking recent acute infections or vaccinations, served as donors. V lost 4 bases, J lost 10 bases, and 5 bases stayed unmatched. Germline CDR1 is MRHNA and CDR2 is SNTAGT. The CDR3 is 13 residues long. The sequenced sample was naive CD4+ T cells sorted from blood. Indicated subset: CD45RA+ positively selected. The source of this sequence is a man aged 25 to 45 in good health. The chain carries TRBV6-4 and TRBJ2-1, with TRBD2 identical over 9 bases. The CDR3 DNA is TGTGCCAGCAGTGCTCTAGCGGGAAGAGAGCAGTTCTTC. Protein: CASSALAGREQFF.